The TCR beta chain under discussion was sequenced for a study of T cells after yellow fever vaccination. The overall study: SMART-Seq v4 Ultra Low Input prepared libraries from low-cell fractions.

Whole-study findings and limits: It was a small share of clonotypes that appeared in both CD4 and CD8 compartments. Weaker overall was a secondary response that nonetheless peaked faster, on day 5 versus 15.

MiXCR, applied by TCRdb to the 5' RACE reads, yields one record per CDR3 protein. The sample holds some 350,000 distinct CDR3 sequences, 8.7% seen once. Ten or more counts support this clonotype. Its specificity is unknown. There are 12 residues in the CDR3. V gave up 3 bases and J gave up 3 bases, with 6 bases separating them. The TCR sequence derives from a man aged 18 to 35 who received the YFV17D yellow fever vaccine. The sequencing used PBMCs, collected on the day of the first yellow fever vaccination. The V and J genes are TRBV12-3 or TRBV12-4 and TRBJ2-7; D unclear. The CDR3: CASSLSVYEQYF. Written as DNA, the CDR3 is TGTGCCAGCAGTTTGTCGGTCTACGAGCAGTACTTC.